This T cell receptor (beta chain) originates from a study of T cell changes during pregnancy in multiple sclerosis. Unmatched junction bases numbered 10, after V lost 5 bases and J lost 6 bases. The CDR3 has 14 residues. Germline loops: CDR1 ENHRY, CDR2 SYGVKD. Measured with immunoSEQ multiplex PCR; TCRdb has only the in-frame clones, and not every one. Among some 11,000 clones, around 83% were seen once, and the ten largest hold about 15%. Specimen: CD8+ T cells from peripheral blood mononuclear cells, collected in the second trimester of pregnancy. The chain couples TRBV10-3 to TRBJ2-7; TRBD2 agrees at 7 bases. The sequence derives from a female donor in good health, enrolled as a control in a pregnancy study. CDR3 sequence (DNA): TGTGCCATCAGTTCTTGGGGGGGGAGATTCGAGCAGTACTTC. It is translated as CAISSWGGRFEQYF.